This T cell receptor (beta chain) was obtained from a study of CD8 T cells in ankylosing spondylitis. Study observations and caveats: Disease-linked clones reportedly showed significant enrichment in matched ankylosing spondylitis synovial fluid. Relatively scarce in peripheral blood, disease-linked clones were CD8+.

A quantitative 5'-RACE method, one with molecular barcodes, was used to make TCR beta libraries. TCRdb reanalysed the 5' RACE reads using MiXCR and keeps one entry per CDR3 protein. The sample consists of 250,000 to 300,000 distinct CDR3 sequences, 20% of them appearing once. This clonotype appeared many times. Its antigen is as yet unknown. Germline assignment: CDR1 SGDLS and CDR2 YYNGEE. The CDR3 runs to 16 residues. V was clipped by 3 bases and J by 0 bases; unmatched bases: 5. Specimen: blood, either unsorted or a sorted T cell fraction (not recorded which). The source is a male donor with ankylosing spondylitis or in good health (not recorded which). This chain joins TRBV9 and TRBJ2-5; 10 bases map to TRBD1. This CDR3 reads CASSDGTGDNQETQYF. The CDR3 DNA follows: TGTGCCAGCAGCGATGGGACAGGGGACAACCAAGAGACCCAGTACTTC.